The 19 T cell receptor beta chains in this list originate from one sample, sequenced in a study of T-cell memory formation after mild COVID-19 (dated by TCRdb to 2020 to 2023). The method was 5' RACE. The sequencer was an Illumina NovaSeq 6000. TCRdb's own reprocessing of the public reads used fastp at Q25 and MiXCR and kept productive beta chains. Rows are unified per CDR3 protein, each entry keeping the most common DNA and genes. The sample has 400,000 to 500,000 distinct CDR3 sequences on record, less than 25% of them singletons. Of the sample, around 8.8% falls within the top ten clones. Sequencing was done on a sample of PBMCs or a T cell subset sorted from them (not recorded which). These receptors originate from an adult woman who had mild COVID-19 (a few samples of this study predate the infection). The sample titles of this study are shuffled in the database, so cell type and time point are left out; the donor was told from shared clones.

This chain uses TRBV2 with TRBJ1-5; 8 bases are shared with TRBD1. Germline CDR1 and CDR2: SNHLY and FYNNEI. The CDR3 contains 14 residues. Trimming cost V 5 bases and J 6 bases; bases outside gene matches: 6. The DNA for the CDR3 is TGTGCCAGCAGTCGAGGACAGGGTGGTCAGCCCCAGCATTTT. Amino acid sequence: CASSRGQGGQPQHF.

The chain joins TRBV5-1 to TRBJ2-1; 9 nucleotides match TRBD1. Germline CDR1 and CDR2: SGHRS and YFSETQ. This CDR3 is 13 amino acids long. V dropped 3 bases and J dropped 10; count of bases not matched to a gene: 5. CDR3 nucleotides: TGCGCCAGCAGCTCAGGGACAGGGACAGAGCAGTTCTTC. It translates to CASSSGTGTEQFF.

There are a few counts of this clonotype. The chain employs TRBV20-1 and TRBJ2-5; D possibly matches TRBD1 or TRBD2 (5 bases each). The germline V and J ends were trimmed by 0 bases and 2 bases, with 13 bases remaining between them. This CDR3 contains 15 residues. Germline assignment: CDR1 DFQATT and CDR2 SNEGSKA (reference sequence). The CDR3 DNA follows: TGCAGTGCTAGAGATGGGGGAGACCTACAAGAGACCCAGTACTTC. Translated, it gives CSARDGGDLQETQYF.

V is TRBV27 and J is TRBJ1-6, with D possibly matching TRBD1 (6 bases). CDR1 and CDR2 from the germline V gene are MNHEY and SMNVEV (reference sequence). The CDR3 contains 16 residues. V was pared by 3 bases and J by 7 bases, with 16 bases between. CDR3 in DNA: TGTGCCAGCAGTTTGACAGGCAGGGTTCAAAATTCACCCCTCCACTTT. Translated: CASSLTGRVQNSPLHF.

The rearrangement links TRBV11-2 to TRBJ2-1, with 11 bases that match TRBD2. The V and J ends lost 5 bases and 4 bases, in that order; junction bases with no gene match: 10. The V gene's germline CDR1 is SGHAT and CDR2 FQNNGV. The CDR3 loop spans 17 amino acids. The CDR3 sequence is CASSLVAGTSGYNEQFF. The CDR3, as DNA: TGTGCCAGCAGCCTCGTCGCCGGGACTAGCGGATACAATGAGCAGTTCTTC. The variable domain in full, with the rest retrieved from reference TRBV11-2 and TRBJ2-1, is EAGVAQSPRYKIIEKRQSVAFWCNPISGHATLYWYQQILGQGPKLLIQFQNNGVVDDSQLPKDRFSAERLKGVDSTLKIQPAKLEDSAVYLCASSLVAGTSGYNEQFFGPGTRLTVL.

The chain links TRBV12-3 or TRBV12-4 to TRBJ2-5; no clear D gene. The CDR3 has 13 residues. Trimming pared 1 base from V and 9 bases from J, leaving 12 bases between. Written as DNA, the CDR3 is TGTGCCAGCAGTTTAGTCACCCCCGGAGCCCAGTACTTC. Amino acid sequence: CASSLVTPGAQYF.

In this sample, this clonotype turned up once. This chain links TRBV9 with TRBJ1-3; 8 nucleotides agree with TRBD1. This CDR3 is built from 16 residues. The V and J ends lost 0 bases and 3 bases, in that order; junction bases with no gene match: 5. Germline CDR1 and CDR2: SGDLS and YYNGEE. CDR3 region: CASSVAPGGSGNTIYF. The CDR3 DNA reads as TGTGCCAGCAGCGTAGCCCCAGGGGGCAGTGGAAACACCATATATTTT.

The chain recombines TRBV19 with TRBJ2-1; D tentatively fits TRBD1 or TRBD2 (5 bases each). Trimming stripped 7 bases from V and 6 bases from J, with 13 bases between. Germline V gene data show CDR1 as LNHDA and CDR2 as SQIVND (reference sequence). The CDR3 has 13 amino acids. The CDR3 is CASTGTYGNEQFF. CDR3 nucleotide sequence: TGTGCCAGTACTGGGACGTATGGCAATGAGCAGTTCTTC.

The chain is built from TRBV6-1 and TRBJ1-1, with no clear D. Germline CDR1 MNHNS, CDR2 SASEGT. V lost 2 bases and J 7 bases, leaving 5 bases between the germline ends. The CDR3 runs 11 residues. CDR3 in DNA: TGTGCCAGCAGTGAAACGGTTGAAGCTTTCTTT. It is translated as CASSETVEAFF.

This clonotype showed up just a few times. The chain has TRBV27 and TRBJ1-2; the match to TRBD1 covers 7 bases. With 6 bases clipped from V and 0 bases from J, the junction kept 4 bases outside the gene matches. This CDR3 has 14 residues. Per the germline V gene, CDR1 is MNHEY and CDR2 is SMNVEV (reference sequence). In DNA, the CDR3 is TGTGCCAGCAGAAGGGACAGATCTAACTATGGCTACACCTTC. This gives the protein CASRRDRSNYGYTF.

A few counts support this clonotype. The V gene is TRBV15, the J gene TRBJ2-1, with unresolved D. The CDR3 contains 14 residues. Trimming took off 0 bases at V and 8 bases at J, with 11 bases between the two ends. Per the germline V gene, CDR1 is LNHNV and CDR2 is YYDKDF (reference sequence). CDR3 coding DNA: TGTGCCACCAGCAGAGATCAAGGGTTGTATGAGCAGTTCTTC. Amino acids: CATSRDQGLYEQFF.

V gene TRBV29-1 combines with J gene TRBJ2-7; D is ambiguous. Germline assignment: CDR1 SQVTM and CDR2 ANQGSEA. V was pared by 4 bases and J by 0 bases, with 7 bases between. The CDR3 contains 12 residues. The CDR3 coding sequence is TGCAGCGTTGTAGTGCTCTCCTACGAGCAGTACTTC. Encoded protein: CSVVVLSYEQYF.

This clonotype was recorded only once. The rearrangement links TRBV20-1 to TRBJ1-2; D is ambiguous. Germline V gene data show CDR1 as DFQATT and CDR2 as SNEGSKA (reference sequence). The CDR3 totals 13 residues. V lost 0 bases to trimming and J lost 4 bases, with 9 bases between them. The CDR3 is CSAREKGLYGYTF. The CDR3, as DNA: TGCAGTGCTAGAGAGAAAGGACTCTATGGCTACACCTTC.

V is TRBV14 and J is TRBJ2-5; D remains unclear. The ends were cut back, 0 bases at V and 0 bases at J, with 8 bases in the middle. CDR1 SGHDN and CDR2 FVKESK come from the germline V gene. The CDR3 contains 15 residues. CDR3 sequence: CASSQDVRYQETQYF. The CDR3 region has the DNA TGTGCCAGCAGCCAAGATGTTCGGTACCAAGAGACCCAGTACTTC. The variable domain in full, completed from reference TRBV14 and TRBJ2-5, reads EAGVTQFPSHSVIEKGQTVTLRCDPISGHDNLYWYRRVMGKEIKFLLHFVKESKQDESGMPNNRFLAERTGGTYSTLKVQPAELEDSGVYFCASSQDVRYQETQYFGPGTRLLVL.

This clonotype was counted between two and nine times. The chain links TRBV6-6 to TRBJ2-3; D may be TRBD2 (6 bases). With 5 bases removed from V and 1 base from J, the gap between germline ends came to 13 bases. Germline-derived CDR1 and CDR2 are MNHNY and SVGAGI (reference sequence). The CDR3 length is 15 residues. The CDR3 DNA sequence: TGTGCCAGCAGTATGGGCGGGGTGGGCACAGATACGCAGTATTTT. Protein product: CASSMGGVGTDTQYF.

Only a few counts were recorded for this clonotype. The gene calls are TRBV11-1 and TRBJ2-1, with D possibly TRBD2 on 5 matching bases. This CDR3 has 14 residues. V shed 5 bases and J shed 8 bases, with 16 bases lying between them. In germline, CDR1 is SGHAT, CDR2 FQDESV (reference sequence). The CDR3 DNA reads TGTGCCAGCAGCCTCGCGGGCGATATCCATGAGCAGTTCTTC. Translation: CASSLAGDIHEQFF.

The chain combines TRBV3-1 with TRBJ1-2; no firm D call. This CDR3 is built from 12 residues. The germline V gene has CDR1 LGHDT and CDR2 YNNKEL (reference sequence). V lost 2 bases and J lost 4, with 5 bases in between. The CDR3 DNA follows: TGTGCCAGCAGCCAAAGCCTCTATGGCTACACCTTC. It is translated as CASSQSLYGYTF.

This clonotype showed up just a few times. The chain recombines TRBV13 with TRBJ2-7; D might be TRBD1 (6 bases). V was pared by 5 bases and J by 4 bases, with 15 bases between. This CDR3 spans 14 amino acids. CDR1 and CDR2 (germline): PRHDT, FYEKMQ (reference sequence). The CDR3 DNA sequence: TGTGCCAGCAGCCCTCGGGGCAGGGGTTACGAGCAGTACTTC. The encoded protein is CASSPRGRGYEQYF.

In this sample, this clonotype turned up a few times. The chain employs TRBV7-9 and TRBJ2-7, with D unclear. V was pared by 6 bases and J by 2 bases, with 20 bases between. The germline CDR1 and CDR2 sequences are SEHNR and FQNEAQ (reference sequence). CDR3 size: 16 residues. The CDR3 here is CASSQRPTARTYEQYF. Here the CDR3 DNA reads TGTGCCAGCAGTCAAAGACCGACCGCAAGGACCTACGAGCAGTACTTC.